This T cell receptor beta chain was recovered during a study of cytomegalovirus exposure and HLA in healthy donors listed by TCRdb under 2017. Some background on the complete study: According to an earlier analysis of 587 of the donors, about 179 million T cells yielded 120 million or so unique TCR beta sequences and around 280 Gb of sequence data. About 280 gigabases of sequencing data and approximately 91 million unique TCR sequences made up an early release that covered nearly 650 HLA-typed donors. Of the roughly 420 genotyped donors, approximately 80% were placed in the genetic ancestry cluster associated with self-reported Caucasian donors. The study aimed to test whether cataloging public T cell receptors could reveal signatures of past pathogen exposure. The study used immunosequencing to profile the T cell repertoires of 666 subjects and linked those repertoires to cytomegalovirus serostatus. Besides the first cohort of about 730 subjects, a separate validation cohort made up of 120 or so different subjects was used. To predict cytomegalovirus infection status, the study combined high-throughput TCR immunosequencing, statistical association of individual TCRs with disease status, and machine learning. A later analysis re-analyzed previously published TCR beta repertoires from 500 to 700 donors and added high-resolution HLA genotyping to study TCR occurrence patterns. Rather than using new phenotypic data, the later analysis identified candidate immune exposures from TCR beta sequences and from how often those sequences occurred across donors. An earlier analysis of several hundred of the donors applied high-throughput TCR beta sequencing to assess whether each TCR beta V gene segment acted as functional or pseudogenic. Donor age, sex, ethnicity and CMV serostatus were collected together with the repertoire data. Genome-wide SNP genotypes for about 55% of the 666 donors were used in a later genetic analysis, which treated that subset as a discovery cohort. All discovery cohort repertoires had been generated on a single sequencing platform. HLA typing covered class I and class II loci at four-digit resolution. Typing coverage differed by locus: A, B, C, DRB1 and DQB1 were typed in roughly 629-630 donors, DQA1 in about 510, DPA1 in nearly 610, and DPB1 in 450 to 480. Four or five DR-DQ haplotypes were handled as single units for association and clustering because linkage in the cohort was strong. On average, around 240,000 unique TCR beta nucleotide sequences were sequenced per donor among 398 genotyped donors of the cohort, with around 19% of those sequences being non-productive.

The library was obtained by the immunoSEQ multiplex PCR assay. For the multiplex PCR, a mixture combining 60 forward primers for TCR Vbeta segments and 13 reverse primers for TCR Jbeta segments was used. Amplification of the CDR3 region of rearranged TCR beta genes was performed with a multiplex PCR assay on genomic DNA. The amplified TCR beta libraries were sequenced on the Illumina HiSeq System as 87-base-pair reads. Per the authors' processing: A later analysis tallied 75 million to 95 million unique TCR beta chains across the 640 or so repertoires, and about 10 million of those chains were shared by two or more donors. Raw reads were error-corrected and collapsed into unique sequences with a nearest-neighbor algorithm that merged closely related sequences to remove PCR and sequencing errors. To assign V, D and J gene segments, CDR3 sequences were aligned to IMGT reference sequences. For a sequence to be retained, a match of at least six nucleotides to both a V gene segment and a J gene segment was required. Rearrangements were classified as productive when the CDR3 lacked stop codons and remained in frame with V and J, and all other rearrangements were classified as non-productive. Following IMGT convention, CDR3 was defined as the stretch from the second conserved V-encoded cysteine to the conserved J-encoded phenylalanine. In an earlier analysis of around 540 of the donors, sequences lacking an unambiguous match to a single V gene segment were excluded. In an earlier analysis of approximately 500 of the donors, a V segment was called functional when productive rearrangements were above 56.7%, and segregating when the standard deviation between donors exceeded 5%. To diagnose cytomegalovirus status from the catalog of TCR beta chain sequences, a statistical classification framework was built. A later analysis assigned V and J genes by comparing TCR nucleotide sequences with IMGT/GENE-DB human TR gene sequences. The TCRdist pipeline was used in a later analysis to assign CDR3 sequences and most-parsimonious VDJ recombination scenarios. In a later analysis, every TCR beta chain was defined by the combination of its CDR3 amino acid sequence and its V-gene family, and reads without a unique V-gene family were dropped. In a later analysis, around 650 highly shared, low-generation-probability nucleotide sequences were removed to address suspected cross-contamination and a sequencing artifact. In a later analysis, a clonal expansion index was calculated for each public chain from normalized within-repertoire ranks of inferred template counts. In a later analysis, generation probabilities were computed with a VDJ recombination model fitted to out-of-frame rearrangements, and the resulting probabilities were checked against IGoR. Hypergeometric tests were used in a later analysis to score TCR-TCR, TCR-HLA and TCR-CMV co-occurrence, with a repertoire-size bias correction applied to the TCR pairs. A later analysis estimated false discovery rates by permuting HLA or CMV assignments 20 times. A later analysis grouped co-occurring TCRs with DBSCAN, adding TCRdist sequence similarity when clustering within HLA-allele-positive subsets. Co-occurrence clustering excluded repertoires with fewer than 30,000 or more than 120,000 public chains, plus five with anomalous nucleotide sharing. TCRdb re-hosts the immuneACCESS table, in-frame sequences only. Its copies lack some clones; in the studies checked, an unresolved V gene accounts for under half of them, and the cause for the rest is not known. Clone size and the V and J calls come from that table; the DNA yielded D and trimming. Across this sample there are under 200,000 clones, with roughly 88% seen only once. The ten largest clones capture about 10% of the sample.

Here is what the overall study found, with its caveats: It was suggested by the authors that the approach could potentially be generalized to other disease states and immunological phenotypes. The cohort was sequenced for TCR beta chains only, and without alpha or paired-chain data the features that could be detected were limited. Specific HLA alleles were associated with about 17,000 TCR beta sequences at a false discovery rate of 0.05 in a later analysis. According to a later genetic analysis, donors in an Asian-associated ancestry cluster had fewer N-insertions in productive TCRs than the approximately 610-donor mean. The 87-base-pair reads could not distinguish some IMGT-functional V segments, including TRBV6-2 and TRBV6-3, so those segments were excluded. Across donors, most TCR sequences were observed very rarely, whereas some public TCRs were present in many individuals. Because some donors lacked HLA typing at each locus, the association tests relied only on the typed subset. In a later analysis, the rate of TCR association differed among HLA loci, with DRB1 alleles having the most associated TCRs and HLA-C alleles having the fewest. In vitro tests confirmed that a few of the cytomegalovirus-associated TCR beta chains recognize cytomegalovirus antigens. An association between a missense DCLRE1C variant and V-gene and J-gene trimming of TCR beta chains was found in a later genetic analysis and replicated in an independent cohort. A further reported finding was that TCR beta sequences accurately predicted the HLA-A and HLA-B alleles for most subjects in the first cohort. Sequencing depth was assumed to be roughly uniform across donors in the presence/absence analyses, though that assumption may not hold. The classifier was reported to diagnose cytomegalovirus status with high specificity and sensitivity in both the original cohort and the validation cohort. In an earlier analysis of 587 of the donors, most TCR beta V segments appeared in productive rearrangements about 90% or about 30% of the time, broadly matching IMGT annotations. In a later analysis, HLA-associated TCR beta chains showed more clonal expansion and lower generation probabilities than non-associated chains that were equally common. Because counts were too low, more than 15 rarely observed V segments, including chromosome 9 orphons, were left out of the earlier analysis of 500 to 650 of the donors. According to a later analysis, most CMV-associated TCR beta chains appeared to be HLA-restricted, and the HLA associations seemed to be driven largely by CMV exposure. Linkage disequilibrium might explain the correlated functional status among segregating V segments, but an unknown experimental factor could not be excluded. A later analysis reported that several top co-occurrence clusters appeared linked to parvovirus B19, influenza, CMV and Epstein-Barr virus. A cluster of highly shared sequence variants was judged likely to represent a technical artifact of the sequencing pipeline. The study gave a list of more than 150 TCR beta chains associated with cytomegalovirus. Immune exposure information for the cohort was limited to CMV serostatus. When HLA alleles, especially DR and DQ, strongly co-occurred, attributing TCR associations to individual alleles was difficult.

The cohort comprised some 680 healthy bone marrow donors. At the time of sampling, every cohort member was nominally healthy, though immune exposures that went unrecorded were likely present. The donor was CMV seropositive and was included in the group of approximately 300 seropositive cohort members. Every donor gave a peripheral blood sample, and the peripheral blood mononuclear cells from that sample were used for TCR beta sequencing. Genomic DNA extraction from the blood cell samples was performed with the Qiagen DNeasy Blood Extraction Kit. V sheds 5 bases and J sheds 6 bases, leaving 11 bases between their ends. Sequences MNHEY (CDR1) and SMNVEV (CDR2) are obtained from the germline V gene (reference sequence). The CDR3 goes from the cysteine to the phenylalanine over 13 residues. Only CDR3 DNA remains: 39 bases, in frame from the first base. Worth noting for this clone: The antigen it recognizes is unknown. No much larger clonotype is one base removed from it; base qualities were not supplied.

The V and J segments used are TRBV27 and TRBJ1-5; no D gene can be assigned with confidence. Sequences were obtained from PBMCs. This clonotype was obtained from a man aged 18 to 30 in good health and CMV-seropositive. Here is the DNA: TGTGCCAGCAGTAGCCCCCCCGGTCAGCCCCAGCATTTT. This translates into CASSSPPGQPQHF.